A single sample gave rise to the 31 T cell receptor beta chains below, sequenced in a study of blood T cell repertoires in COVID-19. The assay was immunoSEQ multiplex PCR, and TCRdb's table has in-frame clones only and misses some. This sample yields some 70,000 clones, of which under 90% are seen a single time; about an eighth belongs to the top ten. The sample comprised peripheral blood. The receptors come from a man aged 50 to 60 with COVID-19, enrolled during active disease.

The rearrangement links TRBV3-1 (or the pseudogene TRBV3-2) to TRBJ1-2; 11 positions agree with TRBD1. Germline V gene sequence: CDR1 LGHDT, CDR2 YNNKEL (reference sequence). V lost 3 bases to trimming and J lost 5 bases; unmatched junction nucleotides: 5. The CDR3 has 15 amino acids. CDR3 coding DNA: TGTGCCAGCAGCCAGGGACAGGGGGAAGGGTATGGCTACACCTTC. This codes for CASSQGQGEGYGYTF.

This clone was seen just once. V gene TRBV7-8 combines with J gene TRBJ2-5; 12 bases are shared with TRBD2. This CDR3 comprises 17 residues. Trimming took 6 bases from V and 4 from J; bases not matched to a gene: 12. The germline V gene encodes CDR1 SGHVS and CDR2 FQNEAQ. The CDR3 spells CASSLTLAGGAGETQYF. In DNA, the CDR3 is TGTGCCAGCAGTTTAACCCTAGCGGGGGGGGCTGGAGAGACCCAGTACTTC. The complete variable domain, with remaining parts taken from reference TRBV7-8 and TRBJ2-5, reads GAGVSQSPRYKVAKRGQDVALRCDPISGHVSLFWYQQALGQGPEFLTYFQNEAQLDKSGLPSDRFFAERPEGSVSTLKIQRTQQEDSAVYLCASSLTLAGGAGETQYFGPGTRLLVL.

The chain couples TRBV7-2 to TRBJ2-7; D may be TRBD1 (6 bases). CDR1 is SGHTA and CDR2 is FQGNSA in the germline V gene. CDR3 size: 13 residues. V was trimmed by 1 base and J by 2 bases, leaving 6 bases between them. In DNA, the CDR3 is TGTGCCAGCAGCTTAGAGGGGGCCTACGAGCAGTACTTC. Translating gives CASSLEGAYEQYF. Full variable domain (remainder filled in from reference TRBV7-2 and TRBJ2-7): GAGVSQSPSNKVTEKGKDVELRCDPISGHTALYWYRQSLGQGLEFLIYFQGNSAPDKSGLPSDRFSAERTGGSVSTLTIQRTQQEDSAVYLCASSLEGAYEQYFGPGTRLTVT.

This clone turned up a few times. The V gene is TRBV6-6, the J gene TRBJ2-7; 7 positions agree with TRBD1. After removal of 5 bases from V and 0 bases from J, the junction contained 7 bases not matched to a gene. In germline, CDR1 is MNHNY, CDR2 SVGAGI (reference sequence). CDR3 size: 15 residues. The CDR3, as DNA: TGTGCCAGCAGTCCTACGACAGGGAGCTCCTACGAGCAGTACTTC. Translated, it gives CASSPTTGSSYEQYF.

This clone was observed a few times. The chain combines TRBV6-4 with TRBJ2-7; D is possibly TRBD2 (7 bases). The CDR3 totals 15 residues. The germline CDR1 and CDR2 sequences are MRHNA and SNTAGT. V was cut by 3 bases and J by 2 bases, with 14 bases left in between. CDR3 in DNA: TGTGCCAGCAGTGAAGCTCGGGGGGCAACCTACGAGCAGTACTTC. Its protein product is CASSEARGATYEQYF.

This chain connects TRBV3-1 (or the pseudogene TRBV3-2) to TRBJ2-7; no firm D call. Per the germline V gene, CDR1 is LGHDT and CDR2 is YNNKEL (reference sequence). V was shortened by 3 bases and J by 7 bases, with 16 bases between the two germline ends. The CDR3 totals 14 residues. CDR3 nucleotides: TGTGCCAGCAGCCAGGTGAGTACCGCCGCGGAGCAGTACTTC. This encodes CASSQVSTAAEQYF.

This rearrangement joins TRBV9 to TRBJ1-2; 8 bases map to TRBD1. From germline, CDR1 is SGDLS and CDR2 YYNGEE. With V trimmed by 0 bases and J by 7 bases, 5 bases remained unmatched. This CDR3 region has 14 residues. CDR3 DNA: TGTGCCAGCAGCGTAGCGGACAGGGAAAGTGGCTACACCTTC. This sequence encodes CASSVADRESGYTF. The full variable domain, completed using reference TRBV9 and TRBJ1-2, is DSGVTQTPKHLITATGQRVTLRCSPRSGDLSVYWYQQSLDQGLQFLIQYYNGEERAKGNILERFSAQQFPDLHSELNLSSLELGDSALYFCASSVADRESGYTFGSGTRLTVV.

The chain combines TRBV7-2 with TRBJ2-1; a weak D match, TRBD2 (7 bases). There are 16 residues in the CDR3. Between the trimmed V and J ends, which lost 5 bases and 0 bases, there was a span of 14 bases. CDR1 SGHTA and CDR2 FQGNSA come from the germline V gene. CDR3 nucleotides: TGTGCCAGCAGCCCGGAGGGGGACTACTCCTACAATGAGCAGTTCTTC. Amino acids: CASSPEGDYSYNEQFF.

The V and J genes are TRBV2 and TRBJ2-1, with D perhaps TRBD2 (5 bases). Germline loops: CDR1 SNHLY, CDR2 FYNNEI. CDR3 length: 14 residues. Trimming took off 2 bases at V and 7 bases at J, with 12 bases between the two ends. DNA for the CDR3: TGTGCCAGCAGTGAAAGACCTTCGGGGAATGAGCAGTTCTTC. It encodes CASSERPSGNEQFF.

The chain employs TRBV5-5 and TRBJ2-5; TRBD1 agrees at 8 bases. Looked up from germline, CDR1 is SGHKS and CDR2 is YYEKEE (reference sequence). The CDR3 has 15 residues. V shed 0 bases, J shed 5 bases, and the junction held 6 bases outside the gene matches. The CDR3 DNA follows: TGTGCCAGCAGCTTGGAGGACAGGGTATGGGAGACCCAGTACTTC. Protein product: CASSLEDRVWETQYF.

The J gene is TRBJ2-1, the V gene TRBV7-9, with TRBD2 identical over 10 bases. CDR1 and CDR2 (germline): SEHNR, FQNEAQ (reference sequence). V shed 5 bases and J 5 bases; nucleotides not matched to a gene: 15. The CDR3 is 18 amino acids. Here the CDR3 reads CASSLLAGEVQGDNEQFF. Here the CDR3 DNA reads TGTGCCAGCAGCCTTCTAGCGGGGGAAGTGCAGGGGGACAATGAGCAGTTCTTC.

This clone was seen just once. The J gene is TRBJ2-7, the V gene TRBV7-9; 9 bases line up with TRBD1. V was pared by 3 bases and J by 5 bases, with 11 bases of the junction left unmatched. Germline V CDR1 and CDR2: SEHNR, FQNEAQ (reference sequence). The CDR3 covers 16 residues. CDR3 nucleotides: TGTGCCAGCAGCTTCATGAGTAGGACAGGGGCACACGAGCAGTACTTC. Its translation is CASSFMSRTGAHEQYF.

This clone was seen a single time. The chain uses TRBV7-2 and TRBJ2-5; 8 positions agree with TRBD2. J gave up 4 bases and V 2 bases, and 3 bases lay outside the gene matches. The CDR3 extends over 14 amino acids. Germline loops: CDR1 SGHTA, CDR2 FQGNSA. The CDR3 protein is CASSLNGGVETQYF. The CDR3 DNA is TGTGCCAGCAGCTTAAACGGGGGGGTAGAGACCCAGTACTTC.

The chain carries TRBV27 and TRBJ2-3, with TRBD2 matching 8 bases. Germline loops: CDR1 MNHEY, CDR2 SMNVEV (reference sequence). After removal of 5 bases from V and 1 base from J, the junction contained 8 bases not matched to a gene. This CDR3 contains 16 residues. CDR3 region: CASSNRLARGTDTQYF. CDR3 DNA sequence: TGTGCCAGCAGTAACCGACTAGCGCGGGGCACAGATACGCAGTATTTT.

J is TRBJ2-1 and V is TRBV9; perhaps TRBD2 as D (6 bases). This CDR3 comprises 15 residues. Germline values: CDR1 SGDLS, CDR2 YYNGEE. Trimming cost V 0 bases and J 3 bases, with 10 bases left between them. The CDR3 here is CASSVGGAHYNEQFF. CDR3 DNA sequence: TGTGCCAGCAGCGTAGGCGGGGCCCACTACAATGAGCAGTTCTTC.

CDR3 DNA sequence: TGTGCCAGTAGTATTGGAGGGCGCCTAGCAGATACGCAGTATTTT. This codes for CASSIGGRLADTQYF. V is TRBV19 and J is TRBJ2-3; tentative D call: TRBD2 (6 bases). This CDR3 has 15 amino acids. Between the trimmed V and J ends, which lost 3 bases and 4 bases, there was a span of 14 bases. CDR1 is LNHDA, CDR2 SQIVND, per germline (reference sequence).

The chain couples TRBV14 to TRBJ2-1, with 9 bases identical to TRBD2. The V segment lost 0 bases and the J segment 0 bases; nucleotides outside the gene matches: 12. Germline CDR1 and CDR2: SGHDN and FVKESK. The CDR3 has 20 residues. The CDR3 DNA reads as TGTGCCAGCAGCCAAGATCGTGAGACTAGCGGACTCGACTCCTACAATGAGCAGTTCTTC. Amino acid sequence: CASSQDRETSGLDSYNEQFF.

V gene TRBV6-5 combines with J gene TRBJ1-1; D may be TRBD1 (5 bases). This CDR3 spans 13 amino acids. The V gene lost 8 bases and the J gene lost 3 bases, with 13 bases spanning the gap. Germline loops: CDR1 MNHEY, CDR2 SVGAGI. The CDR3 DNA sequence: TGTGCCAGCCAATTAGGGGAGGACACTGAAGCTTTCTTT. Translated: CASQLGEDTEAFF.

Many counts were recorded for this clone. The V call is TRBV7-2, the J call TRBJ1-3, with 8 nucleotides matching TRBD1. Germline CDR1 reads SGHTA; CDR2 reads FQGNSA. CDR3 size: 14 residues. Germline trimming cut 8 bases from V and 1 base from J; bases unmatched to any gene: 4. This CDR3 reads CASQDRESGNTIYF. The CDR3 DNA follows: TGTGCCAGCCAGGACAGGGAATCTGGAAACACCATATATTTT.

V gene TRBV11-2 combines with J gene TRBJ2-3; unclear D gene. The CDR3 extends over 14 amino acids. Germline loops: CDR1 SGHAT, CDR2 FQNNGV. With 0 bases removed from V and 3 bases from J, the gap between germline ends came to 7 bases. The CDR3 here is CASSLEVVTDTQYF. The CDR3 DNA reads TGTGCCAGCAGCTTAGAGGTAGTGACAGATACGCAGTATTTT.

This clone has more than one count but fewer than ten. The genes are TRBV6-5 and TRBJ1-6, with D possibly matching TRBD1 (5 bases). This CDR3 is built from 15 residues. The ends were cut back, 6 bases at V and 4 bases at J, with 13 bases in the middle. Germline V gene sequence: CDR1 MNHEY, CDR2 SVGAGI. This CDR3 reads CASSDGRGYNSPLHF. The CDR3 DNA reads TGTGCCAGCAGCGACGGGAGGGGATATAATTCACCCCTCCACTTT.

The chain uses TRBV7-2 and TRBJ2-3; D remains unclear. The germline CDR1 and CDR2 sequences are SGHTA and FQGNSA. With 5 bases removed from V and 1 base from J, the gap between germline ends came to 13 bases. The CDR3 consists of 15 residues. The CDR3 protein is CASSGYQVGTDTQYF. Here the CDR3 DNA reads TGTGCCAGCAGCGGATACCAGGTCGGCACAGATACGCAGTATTTT.

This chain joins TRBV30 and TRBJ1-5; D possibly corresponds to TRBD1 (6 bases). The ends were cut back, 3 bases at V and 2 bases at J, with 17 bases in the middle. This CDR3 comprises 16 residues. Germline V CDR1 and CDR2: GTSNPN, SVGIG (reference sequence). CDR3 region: CAWRVGGASGNQPQHF. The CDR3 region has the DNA TGTGCCTGGAGGGTAGGGGGGGCATCGGGCAATCAGCCCCAGCATTTT.

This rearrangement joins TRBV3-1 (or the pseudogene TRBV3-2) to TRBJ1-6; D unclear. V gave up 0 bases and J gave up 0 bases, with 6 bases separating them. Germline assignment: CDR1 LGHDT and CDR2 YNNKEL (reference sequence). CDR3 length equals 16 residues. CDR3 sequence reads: CASSQDTRSYNSPLHF. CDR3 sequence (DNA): TGTGCCAGCAGCCAAGATACTCGCTCCTATAATTCACCCCTCCACTTT.

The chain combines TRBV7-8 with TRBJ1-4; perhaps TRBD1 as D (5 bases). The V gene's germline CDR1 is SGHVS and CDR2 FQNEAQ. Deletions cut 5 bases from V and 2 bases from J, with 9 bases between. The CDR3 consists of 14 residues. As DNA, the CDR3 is TGTGCCAGCAGCCGGGGGAGGACTAATGAAAAACTGTTTTTT. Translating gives CASSRGRTNEKLFF.

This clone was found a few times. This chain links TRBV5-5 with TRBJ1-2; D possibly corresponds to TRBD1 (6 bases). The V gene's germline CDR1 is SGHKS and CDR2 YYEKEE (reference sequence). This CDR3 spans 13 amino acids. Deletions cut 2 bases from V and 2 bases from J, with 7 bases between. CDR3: CASSLQGNYGYTF. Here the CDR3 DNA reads TGTGCCAGCAGCTTACAGGGAAACTATGGCTACACCTTC.

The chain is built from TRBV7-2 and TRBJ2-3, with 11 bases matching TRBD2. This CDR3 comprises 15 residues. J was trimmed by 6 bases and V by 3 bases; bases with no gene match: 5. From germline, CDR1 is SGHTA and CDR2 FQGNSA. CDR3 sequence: CASSFSGGALDTQYF. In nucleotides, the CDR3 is TGTGCCAGCAGCTTTAGCGGGGGGGCCTTGGATACGCAGTATTTT.

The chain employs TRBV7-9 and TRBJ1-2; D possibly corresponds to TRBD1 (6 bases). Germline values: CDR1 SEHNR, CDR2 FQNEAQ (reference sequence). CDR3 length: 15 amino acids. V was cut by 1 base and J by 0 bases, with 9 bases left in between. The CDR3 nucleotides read TGTGCCAGCAGCTTAGGACAGGACACTAACTATGGCTACACCTTC. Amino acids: CASSLGQDTNYGYTF.

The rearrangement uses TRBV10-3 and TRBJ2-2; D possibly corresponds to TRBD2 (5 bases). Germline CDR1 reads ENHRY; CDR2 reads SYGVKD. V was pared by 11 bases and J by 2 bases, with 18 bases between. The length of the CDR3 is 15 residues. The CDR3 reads CAAKSASSNTGELFF. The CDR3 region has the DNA TGTGCCGCCAAATCGGCTAGCTCCAACACCGGGGAGCTGTTTTTT.

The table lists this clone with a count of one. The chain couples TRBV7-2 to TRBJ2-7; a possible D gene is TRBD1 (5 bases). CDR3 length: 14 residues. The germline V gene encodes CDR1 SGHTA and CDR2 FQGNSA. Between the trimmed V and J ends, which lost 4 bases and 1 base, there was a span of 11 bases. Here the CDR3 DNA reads TGTGCCAGCAGCTGGGCAGACAGTTCCTACGAGCAGTACTTC. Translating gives CASSWADSSYEQYF.

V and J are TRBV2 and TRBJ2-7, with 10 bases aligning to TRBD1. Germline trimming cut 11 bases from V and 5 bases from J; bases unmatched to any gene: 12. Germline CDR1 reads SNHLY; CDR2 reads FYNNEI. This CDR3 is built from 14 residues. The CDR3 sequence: CAGLSGTGDNEQYF. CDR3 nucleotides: TGTGCCGGACTATCGGGGACAGGGGATAACGAGCAGTACTTC. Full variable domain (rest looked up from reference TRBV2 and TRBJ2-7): EPEVTQTPSHQVTQMGQEVILRCVPISNHLYFYWYRQILGQKVEFLVSFYNNEISEKSEIFDDQFSVERPDGSNFTLKIRSTKLEDSAMYFCAGLSGTGDNEQYFGPGTRLTVT.